The 18 T cell receptor beta chains presented below share a single source sample, sequenced in a study of blood T cell repertoires in COVID-19. Produced via immunoSEQ multiplex PCR; TCRdb's table is partial and in-frame only. This table holds approximately 200,000 clones, roughly 80% found once. What was sequenced was peripheral blood. These receptors all stem from a woman aged 40 to 50 with COVID-19, enrolled during active disease.

The chain couples TRBV3-1 (or the pseudogene TRBV3-2) to TRBJ2-3, with TRBD2 identical over 9 bases. CDR3 length equals 16 residues. From germline, CDR1 is LGHDT and CDR2 YNNKEL (reference sequence). With 4 bases clipped from V and 2 bases from J, the junction kept 7 bases outside the gene matches. The CDR3 nucleotides are TGTGCCAGCAGCCTAGCCGGGACTAGCAACACAGATACGCAGTATTTT. It specifies CASSLAGTSNTDTQYF.

This chain uses TRBV30 with TRBJ1-2; D call uncertain. Trimming pared 6 bases from V and 8 bases from J, leaving 7 bases between. This CDR3 contains 9 residues. Germline V gene lookup returns CDR1 GTSNPN and CDR2 SVGIG (reference sequence). The CDR3 is CACVRGYTF. The DNA of the CDR3 is TGTGCCTGCGTGCGGGGCTACACCTTC.

The V call is TRBV7-2, the J call TRBJ2-7; no clear D gene. The CDR3 has 13 residues. V lost 8 bases and J lost 6, with 17 bases in between. CDR1 SGHTA and CDR2 FQGNSA come from the germline V gene. This CDR3 reads CASQPWSVSEQYF. The CDR3 DNA sequence: TGTGCCAGCCAGCCGTGGAGCGTTAGCGAGCAGTACTTC.

V and J are TRBV12-3 or TRBV12-4 and TRBJ1-2; possible D gene TRBD1, 5 bases. V gave up 1 base and J gave up 6 bases, with 9 bases separating them. This CDR3 spans 13 amino acids. CDR3 DNA: TGTGCCAGCAGTTTAGGGGGCCCCGATGGCTACACCTTC. Encoded protein: CASSLGGPDGYTF.

Here the CDR3 DNA reads TGTGCCAGCAGCTTAATAACAGGCACCTCTAACTATGGCTACACCTTC. This translates into CASSLITGTSNYGYTF. The V gene is TRBV13, the J gene TRBJ1-2, with D perhaps matching TRBD1 (5 bases). CDR3 length: 16 residues. Per the germline V gene, CDR1 is PRHDT and CDR2 is FYEKMQ (reference sequence). The V end was cut by 2 bases, the J end by 0 bases, with 13 bases between.

CDR3 coding DNA: TGTGCCAGCAGTTTGGGGCAGGTACAAGAGACCCAGTACTTC. Amino acid sequence: CASSLGQVQETQYF. The chain is built from TRBV27 and TRBJ2-5, with TRBD1 as a possible D gene (5 bases). The CDR3 loop spans 14 amino acids. V lost 3 bases and J 2 bases, leaving 10 bases between the germline ends. Germline loops: CDR1 MNHEY, CDR2 SMNVEV (reference sequence).

The rearrangement joins TRBV7-9 to TRBJ2-7; perhaps TRBD2 as D (5 bases). Trimming left V 3 bases short and J 7 bases short, with 10 bases between. The CDR3 is 12 residues long. The germline V gene has CDR1 SEHNR and CDR2 FQNEAQ (reference sequence). The CDR3 region is CASSFPRGEQYF. Here the CDR3 DNA reads TGTGCCAGCAGCTTTCCAAGAGGGGAGCAGTACTTC.

The chain employs TRBV5-4 and TRBJ1-4, with D possibly matching TRBD1 (5 bases). This CDR3 is 13 amino acids long. V was cut by 4 bases and J by 10 bases, with 14 bases left in between. Germline V gene data show CDR1 as SGHNT and CDR2 as YYREEE (reference sequence). The CDR3 region is CASSLAFQGKLFF. The CDR3 nucleotides read TGTGCCAGCAGCCTGGCATTTCAGGGAAAACTGTTTTTT.

This chain joins TRBV7-2 and TRBJ1-2; 8 positions agree with TRBD1. Trimming removed 4 bases from V and 5 bases from J; junction bases left unmatched: 15. The CDR3 loop spans 17 amino acids. CDR1 and CDR2 from the germline V gene are SGHTA and FQGNSA. CDR3 amino acids: CASSSDRVVIREYGYTF. The CDR3 DNA reads as TGTGCCAGCAGCTCGGACAGGGTAGTTATCAGGGAATATGGCTACACCTTC.

V and J are TRBV5-5 and TRBJ1-1, with D uncertain. The length of the CDR3 is 13 residues. CDR1 and CDR2 from the germline V gene are SGHKS and YYEKEE (reference sequence). Trimming cost V 4 bases and J 0 bases, with 7 bases left between them. The CDR3 loop is CASSLYLNTEAFF. CDR3 DNA: TGTGCCAGCAGCCTCTACCTGAACACTGAAGCTTTCTTT.

A single count supports this clone. This sequence joins TRBV27 and TRBJ2-7; 7 bases agree with TRBD1. CDR3 length: 15 residues. Trimming cost V 6 bases and J 2 bases; bases outside gene matches: 10. CDR1 is MNHEY and CDR2 is SMNVEV in the germline V gene (reference sequence). In nucleotides, the CDR3 is TGTGCCAGCAGACACGGACAGGCCCCGACCTACGAGCAGTACTTC. Translating it yields CASRHGQAPTYEQYF.

The V call is TRBV7-2, the J call TRBJ2-1, with 7 bases identical to TRBD2. The CDR3 runs to 16 residues. The junction had 3 bases not matched to a gene; V was cut back by 1 base and J by 0 bases. CDR1 and CDR2 (germline): SGHTA, FQGNSA. CDR3 DNA: TGTGCCAGCAGCTTAGGAGGCGGGGGCTCCTACAATGAGCAGTTCTTC. Protein product: CASSLGGGGSYNEQFF.

The chain links TRBV29-1 to TRBJ1-2; a possible D gene is TRBD1 (6 bases). The CDR3 contains 11 residues. CDR1 is SQVTM and CDR2 is ANQGSEA in the germline V gene. The V gene lost 4 bases and the J gene lost 9 bases, with 12 bases spanning the gap. CDR3 region: CSVVRGASYTF. CDR3 nucleotides: TGCAGCGTTGTCCGGGGGGCGAGCTACACCTTC.

The J gene is TRBJ2-7, the V gene TRBV5-4, with D possibly being TRBD2 (5 bases). CDR3 length: 15 amino acids. Trimming shortened V by 4 bases and J by 4 bases, and 18 bases separated the two germline ends. CDR1 is SGHNT, CDR2 YYREEE, per germline (reference sequence). In nucleotides, the CDR3 is TGTGCCAGCAGCAACACACCGGGATCCTTTTACGAGCAGTACTTC. Translating gives CASSNTPGSFYEQYF.

This clone was counted once. The gene calls are TRBV19 and TRBJ2-1; 9 bases line up with TRBD2. Germline CDR1 LNHDA, CDR2 SQIVND (reference sequence). CDR3 length: 13 amino acids. V lost 8 bases and J lost 7; bases outside the gene matches: 6. The CDR3 DNA reads TGTGCCAGTGCGGCTAGCGGGGTTAATGAGCAGTTCTTC. Its translation is CASAASGVNEQFF.

The table lists this clone with a count of one. The chain has TRBV4-3 and TRBJ1-2, with TRBD1 as a possible D gene (5 bases). The CDR3 is made up of 14 amino acids. Germline CDR1 reads LGHNA; CDR2 reads YSLEER. V lost 4 bases and J lost 4, with 13 bases in between. The CDR3 nucleotides are TGCGCCAGCAGCCCGGGTGACAGACCCTATGGCTACACCTTC. The encoded protein is CASSPGDRPYGYTF.

This chain joins TRBV10-3 and TRBJ1-2; perhaps TRBD1 as D (6 bases). V dropped 10 bases and J dropped 4 bases, with 16 bases sitting between them. Germline V lookup: CDR1 ENHRY, CDR2 SYGVKD. The CDR3 extends over 13 amino acids. For the CDR3, the DNA is TGTGCCACCCGATCCGGGACAAGCTATGGCTACACCTTC. Its translation is CATRSGTSYGYTF.

CDR3 nucleotides: TGTGCCAGCAGCTCGGGACTAGCGAGGAACATTCAGTACTTC. This codes for CASSSGLARNIQYF. V gene TRBV7-9 combines with J gene TRBJ2-4; TRBD2 aligns across 10 bases. There are 14 residues in the CDR3. Germline assignment: CDR1 SEHNR and CDR2 FQNEAQ (reference sequence). V trimming: 4 bases; J trimming: 7 bases; junction bases outside the gene matches: 4.